This T cell receptor beta chain originates from a study of cytotoxic CD8 clonotypes in ibrutinib-treated CLL. Some clones are missing from TCRdb's copy, which holds only in-frame ones; the method was immunoSEQ multiplex PCR. This table holds about 140,000 clones, 80% found once. CDR1 is SGHAT and CDR2 is FQNNGV in the germline V gene. The CDR3 totals 15 residues. Trimming at V came to 5 bases and at J to 3 bases, leaving 8 bases not matched to a gene. The TCR was taken from a human donor with chronic lymphocytic leukemia. The V call is TRBV11-2, the J call TRBJ1-1; TRBD1 agrees at 8 bases. The starting material was PBMCs, obtained after 36 months of ibrutinib treatment. The CDR3 bases are TGTGCCAGCAGCCCAAGGACAGGGAGGGACACTGAAGCTTTCTTT. Translating gives CASSPRTGRDTEAFF.